This TCR beta chain came from a study of regulatory dendritic cells for organ transplantation. Study information: Regulatory dendritic cells were monocyte-derived, receiving vitamin D3 on days 0 and 4 and IL-10 on day 4. Day 6 dendritic cell cultures were stimulated with LPS. Findings of the study overall: Naive T cells showed high diversity, memory cells less, memory CD8+ least. Regulatory dendritic cells appeared to expand memory CD8+ clones less than mature ones.

Germline CDR1 is MNHEY and CDR2 is SVGAGI. The CDR3 contains 12 residues. V gave up 5 bases and J gave up 11 bases; unmatched junction bases: 9. Sorted subsets were CFSE-labeled and cultured four to five days with allogeneic dendritic cells. A word on this clone: Its antigen is currently unknown.

The assay was immunoSEQ multiplex PCR, and TCRdb's table has in-frame clones only and misses some. The repertoire consists of about 21,000 clones, with over 75% occurring once and the leading ten covering about 0.25%. The sample comprised naive CD4+ T cells from blood cultured with dendritic cells. Subset of the sample: CD45RA+ naive T cells. The clonotype originates from a human donor in good health. The chain joins TRBV6-5 to TRBJ2-7, with TRBD1 matching over 7 bases. The DNA for the CDR3 is TGTGCCAGCAGTCGGAAAGGGGGCTTGGAGTACTTC. Translated, it gives CASSRKGGLEYF.